A selection of T cell receptor beta chains follows, all from one sample in a study of OX40 agonist ivuxolimab in advanced cancers. Only in-frame clones appear in the TCRdb table, and some are missing; sequencing was by immunoSEQ multiplex PCR. The data contain more than 60,000 clones, approximately 87% of them singletons. The material was CD4+ or CD8+ T cells sorted from blood, obtained in a trial of the OX40 agonist ivuxolimab. The receptors come from an adult with an advanced solid tumor such as melanoma, head and neck, liver or kidney cancer. Each CDR3 is given with its conserved first and last residue. Fields, in order: V gene, D gene, clone size, J gene, CDR3 DNA, CDR3 protein. A D gene is named only where the DNA matches it firmly. Clone sizes are given selectively: once, few, many, or a class where the clone is expanded.

TRBV30	NA	few	TRBJ1-5	TGTGCCTGGAGTAAGGGATACAATCAGCCCCAGCATTTT	CAWSKGYNQPQHF
TRBV7-7	NA	NA	TRBJ2-5	TGTGCCACCAGCCCAGACAGGCACCAAGAGACCCAGTACTTC	CATSPDRHQETQYF
TRBV6-5	NA	NA	TRBJ2-1	TGTGCCAGCAGCCCACGCCACAGGGAGGGTGAGCAGTTCTTC	CASSPRHREGEQFF
TRBV4-1	TRBD2	once	TRBJ2-7	TGCGCCAGCAGCCAAGGGCCAGCGGGAACCACCTACGAGCAGTACTTC	CASSQGPAGTTYEQYF
TRBV6-4	TRBD1	NA	TRBJ1-2	TGTGCCAGCAGGCCTCGACAGGGGAAGGATTATGGCTACACCTTC	CASRPRQGKDYGYTF
TRBV7-2	NA	NA	TRBJ1-6	TGTGCCAGCAGTTCAGCGGGACGGACTAATTCACCCCTCCACTTT	CASSSAGRTNSPLHF
TRBV18	TRBD1	NA	TRBJ2-5	TGTGCCAGCTCACCAGACGGACAGGGGGGAGAGACCCAGTACTTC	CASSPDGQGGETQYF
TRBV5-1	TRBD2	few	TRBJ2-5	TGCGCCAGCAGCTTGATTGGGCTCGGGGGGAGACAAGAGACCCAGTACTTC	CASSLIGLGGRQETQYF
TRBV6-5	NA	few	TRBJ1-3	TGTGCCAGCAGTTACATGGGGCCGGGAAACACCATATATTTT	CASSYMGPGNTIYF
TRBV7-9	NA	NA	TRBJ1-1	TGTGCCAGCAGCTTCCTAGGGACATCTAACACTGAAGCTTTCTTT	CASSFLGTSNTEAFF
TRBV14	NA	NA	TRBJ2-3	TGTGCCAGCAGCCGTCGGGTCGGGGTCACAGATACGCAGTATTTT	CASSRRVGVTDTQYF
TRBV10-3	NA	NA	TRBJ1-1	TGTGCCATACGGGCAAGGGGGGGCGAGAATGCTGAAGCTTTCTTT	CAIRARGGENAEAFF
TRBV7-9	NA	NA	TRBJ1-6	TGTGCCAGCAGCCATCCGGCGGGTGGTTTGGGTTCACCCCTCCACTTT	CASSHPAGGLGSPLHF
TRBV7-9	NA	NA	TRBJ2-5	TGTGCCAGCAGCTTAGCTCTCGTCAGAAAAGAGACCCAGTACTTC	CASSLALVRKETQYF
TRBV7-9	NA	NA	TRBJ1-4	TGTGCCAGCAGCTTAGATACCGGAACTAATGAAAAACTGTTTTTT	CASSLDTGTNEKLFF
TRBV18	NA	NA	TRBJ1-1	TGTGCCAGCTCACCACCAAACGGGAGAGGGGGACGGGGAAGCACTGAAGCTTTCTTT	CASSPPNGRGGRGSTEAFF
TRBV7-9	NA	NA	TRBJ1-2	TGTGCCAGCAGCTTGGCAGGCTCGAGTGGCTACACCTTC	CASSLAGSSGYTF
TRBV29-1	NA	NA	TRBJ2-1	TGCAGCGTTGATTTCCCGGGAGCGGGCGACAATGAGCAGTTCTTC	CSVDFPGAGDNEQFF
TRBV2	NA	NA	TRBJ1-5	TGTGCCAGCAGTGTCGGACAGCCCCAGCATTTT	CASSVGQPQHF
TRBV30	NA	NA	TRBJ2-3	TGTGCCTGGAGTGACCCCCGACTAGTCGGAATGAGCACAGATACGCAGTATTTT	CAWSDPRLVGMSTDTQYF
TRBV29-1	NA	NA	TRBJ1-1	TGCAGCGCGCCCCGGGGTGGCTTGAATGAAGCTTTCTTT	CSAPRGGLNEAFF
TRBV14	NA	NA	TRBJ2-7	TGTGCCAGCAGCCAAGATTTAGGCGTCAGGTCCTACGAGCAGTACTTC	CASSQDLGVRSYEQYF
TRBV11-3	TRBD2	few	TRBJ2-7	TGTGCCAGCAGCTGGGCCGGGACTAGCGGCTACGAGCAGTACTTC	CASSWAGTSGYEQYF
TRBV19	NA	NA	TRBJ1-2	TGTGCCAGTAGTCGACAGGTCCTCTATGGCTACACCTTC	CASSRQVLYGYTF
TRBV7-2	TRBD1	NA	TRBJ2-7	TGTGCCAGCAGAGCGTACAGGGGGGCCTACGAGCAGTACTTC	CASRAYRGAYEQYF
TRBV7-9	TRBD1	once	TRBJ1-4	TGTGCCAGCAGCTTAGCCGGGACAGTTAATGAAAAACTGTTTTTT	CASSLAGTVNEKLFF
TRBV7-3	NA	once	TRBJ2-5	TGTGCCAGCAGCTCGGGATGGGGACCCTCGGGAGAGACCCAGTACTTC	CASSSGWGPSGETQYF
TRBV30	NA	NA	TRBJ2-5	TGTGCCTGGAGTGTACTGACCGGAGTTAGAGAGACCCAGTACTTC	CAWSVLTGVRETQYF
TRBV27	NA	NA	TRBJ2-2	TGTGCCAGCAGTTTCGGGACAACGAACACCGGGGAGCTGTTTTTT	CASSFGTTNTGELFF
TRBV7-2	NA	NA	TRBJ2-3	TGTGCCAGCAGCCCCCAGCGGGTGAGCACAGATACGCAGTATTTT	CASSPQRVSTDTQYF
TRBV7-7	TRBD1	NA	TRBJ2-5	TGTGCCAGCAGCCAGGACTCGACAGGGAGCAAAGAGACCCAGTACTTC	CASSQDSTGSKETQYF
TRBV30	TRBD1	once	TRBJ2-7	TGTGCCGGGCTCACCGACCGGGACAGGGGCTACGAGCAGTACTTC	CAGLTDRDRGYEQYF
TRBV30	NA	NA	TRBJ1-4	TGTGCCTGGAGTGTAGGTGCAACTAATGAAAAACTGTTTTTT	CAWSVGATNEKLFF
TRBV5-1	TRBD1	NA	TRBJ1-3	TGCGCCAGCAGCCCAGAGATAGGGGGCCCTGGAAACACCATATATTTT	CASSPEIGGPGNTIYF
TRBV18	NA	NA	TRBJ2-1	TGTGCCAGCTCACCTCTGGGAAGTAATGAGCAGTTCTTC	CASSPLGSNEQFF
TRBV6-5	NA	NA	TRBJ1-2	TGTGCCAGCAGTTACCCCTCGGGGGTTGGCTACACCTTC	CASSYPSGVGYTF
TRBV11-2	TRBD2	NA	TRBJ2-1	TGTGCCAGCAGCTTAGGACCGGGAGGGTGGAATGAGCAGTTCTTC	CASSLGPGGWNEQFF
TRBV12-5	NA	NA	TRBJ2-2	TGTGCTAGTGGTTCTTACACCGGGGAGCTGTTTTTT	CASGSYTGELFF
TRBV19	NA	NA	TRBJ2-7	TGTGCCAGTAGTATTTATGAGACAAACGAGCAGTACTTC	CASSIYETNEQYF
TRBV11-3	TRBD1	NA	TRBJ2-7	TGTGCCAGCAGCGGCGACAGGGGGTATCGCGAGCAGTACTTC	CASSGDRGYREQYF
TRBV28	NA	NA	TRBJ1-5	TGTGCCAGCAGCCTGACAGGAGTCAATCAGCCCCAGCATTTT	CASSLTGVNQPQHF
TRBV5-5	NA	NA	TRBJ1-1	TGTGCCAGCACCCGGCAGACGAACACTGAAGCTTTCTTT	CASTRQTNTEAFF
TRBV5-1	NA	once	TRBJ2-3	TGCGCCAGCAGCTTGGGGGGACACACAGATACGCAGTATTTT	CASSLGGHTDTQYF
TRBV30	NA	NA	TRBJ2-1	TGTGCCTGGAGTGTGGGACACTCCTACAATGAGCAGTTCTTC	CAWSVGHSYNEQFF
TRBV5-1	NA	few	TRBJ2-7	TGCGCCAGCAGCCCCGGGACCTACGAGCAGTACTTC	CASSPGTYEQYF
TRBV7-2	TRBD2	NA	TRBJ2-7	TGTGCCAGCAGCCCTCAACGGACTAGCGGGGCATCCGAGCAGTACTTC	CASSPQRTSGASEQYF
TRBV7-9	NA	once	TRBJ2-3	TGTGCCAGCAGCTCATCTGGAGGGCCCTATACGCAGTATTTT	CASSSSGGPYTQYF
TRBV2	NA	NA	TRBJ1-5	TGTGCCAGCGGAACTAAGGACAGCACCCATTTCAATCAGCCCCAGCATTTT	CASGTKDSTHFNQPQHF
TRBV18	TRBD1	NA	TRBJ1-5	TGTGCCAGCTCACTGAGCAACAGGGGGCCTGGTCAGCCCCAGCATTTT	CASSLSNRGPGQPQHF
TRBV28	NA	NA	TRBJ2-2	TGTGCCAGCAGTTTATTTCCCGGGGGCACCGGGGAGCTGTTTTTT	CASSLFPGGTGELFF
TRBV5-4	NA	NA	TRBJ2-5	TGTGCCAGCAGAGGGAGAGGAGAGACCCAGTACTTC	CASRGRGETQYF
TRBV5-8	NA	NA	TRBJ2-3	TGTGCCAGCACCATATCCGGAGATACGCAGTATTTT	CASTISGDTQYF
TRBV27	TRBD2	NA	TRBJ2-1	TGTGCCAGCAGTCCTATGGGACTAGCGGGAGTGGGAAGGTACAATGAGCAGTTCTTC	CASSPMGLAGVGRYNEQFF
TRBV6-5	NA	NA	TRBJ1-5	TGTGCCAGCAGAATGACAAAGAATCAGCCCCAGCATTTT	CASRMTKNQPQHF
TRBV25-1	NA	NA	TRBJ2-1	TGTGCCAGCAGTGAATTCTCCTACAATGAGCAGTTCTTC	CASSEFSYNEQFF